This paragraph reports one T cell receptor (beta chain). These data come from a study of blood T cell repertoires in COVID-19. V lost 3 bases and J lost 0, with 17 bases in between. Per the germline V gene, CDR1 is GTSNPN and CDR2 is SVGIG (reference sequence). CDR3 length: 16 residues. Original processing notes: Counts of nucleated cells, estimated from reference gene primer amplification, were obtained. TCRdb keeps only in-frame clones here, not all; method: immunoSEQ multiplex PCR. D and trimming were read from the DNA, whereas the V and J calls and clone size are those reported in that table. The repertoire has around 300,000 clones, just under 90% of them found once; the top ten carry approximately 6%.

V gene TRBV30 combines with J gene TRBJ1-2; a weak D match, TRBD1 (6 bases). Sequencing was done on a sample of peripheral blood. This clonotype was sampled from a woman between 45 and 60 years old with COVID-19, enrolled during active disease. This CDR3 is CAWSPGGGGPNYGYTF. CDR3 sequence (DNA): TGTGCCTGGAGCCCCGGAGGGGGGGGCCCTAACTATGGCTACACCTTC.